A single T cell receptor beta chain is shown here with its context. Germline assignment: CDR1 MNHEY and CDR2 SVGAGI. Trimming pared 11 bases from V and 8 bases from J, leaving 19 bases between. CDR3 length: 13 residues. In the authors' methods: Quantification of nucleated cells was approximated via reference gene primer amplification. The repertoire was sequenced with immunoSEQ multiplex PCR; TCRdb's copy has only in-frame clones and lacks some. V, J and clone size were drawn from that table, and D and trimming were deduced from the DNA. This table has 90,000 to 130,000 clones, 72% appearing once. These data are taken from a study of blood T cell repertoires in COVID-19. Study-wide context: In each case, the material was cDNA or gDNA derived from T cells, B-cell-depleted T cells, or PBMCs.

The specimen sequenced was peripheral blood. This sequence originates from a woman aged 55-70 years with acute or convalescent COVID-19. This chain joins TRBV6-5 and TRBJ1-5; TRBD1 is a possible D gene (6 bases). CDR3 sequence (DNA): TGTGCCGCCAATCGGGGGGCGTGGGAGCCCCAGCATTTT. This encodes CAANRGAWEPQHF.